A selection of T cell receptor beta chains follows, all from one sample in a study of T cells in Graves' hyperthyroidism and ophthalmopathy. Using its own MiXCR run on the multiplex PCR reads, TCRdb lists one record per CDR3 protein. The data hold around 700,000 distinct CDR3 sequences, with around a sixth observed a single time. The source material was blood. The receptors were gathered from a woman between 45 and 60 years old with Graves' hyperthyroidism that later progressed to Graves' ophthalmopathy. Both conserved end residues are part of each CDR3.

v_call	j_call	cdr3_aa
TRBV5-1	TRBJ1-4	CASSLKGVTNEKLFF
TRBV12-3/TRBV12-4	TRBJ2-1	CASSETSGGERNEQFF
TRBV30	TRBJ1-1	CAWTPLLNTEAFF
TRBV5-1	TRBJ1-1	CASSRDYRGRGRNTEAFF
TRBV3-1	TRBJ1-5	CASSPRQTNQPQHF
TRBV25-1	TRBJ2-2	CASSEAGDTGELFF
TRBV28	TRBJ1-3	CASSSYMGGGNTIYF
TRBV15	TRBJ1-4	CATSPRTGTNEKLFF
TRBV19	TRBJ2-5	CASSNPGLAGEETQYF
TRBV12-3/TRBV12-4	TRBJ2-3	CASSFLASGFGTDTQYF
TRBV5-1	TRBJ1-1	CASSLATLNTEAFF
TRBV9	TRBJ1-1	CASSPRSTLNTEAFF
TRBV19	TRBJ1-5	CATRGRVEIQPQHF
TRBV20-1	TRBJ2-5	CSARDWALAGGPQYF
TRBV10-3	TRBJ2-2	CAISGGDPNTGELFF
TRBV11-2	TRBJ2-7	CASSLAPGSEQYF
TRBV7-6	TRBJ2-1	CASSFSSGGNNEQFF
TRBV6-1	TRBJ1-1	CASSRNGHATEAFF